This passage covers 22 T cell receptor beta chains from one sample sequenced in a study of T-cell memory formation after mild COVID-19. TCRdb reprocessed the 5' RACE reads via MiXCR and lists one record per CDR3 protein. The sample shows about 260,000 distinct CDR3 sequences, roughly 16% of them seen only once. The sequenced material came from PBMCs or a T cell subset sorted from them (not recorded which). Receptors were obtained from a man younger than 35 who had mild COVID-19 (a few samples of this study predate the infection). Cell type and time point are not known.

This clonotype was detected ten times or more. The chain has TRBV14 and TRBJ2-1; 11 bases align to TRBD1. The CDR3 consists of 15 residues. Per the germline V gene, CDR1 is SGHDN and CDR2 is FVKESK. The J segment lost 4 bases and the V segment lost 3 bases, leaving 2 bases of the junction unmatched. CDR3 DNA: TGTGCCAGCAGCCAGGACAGGGGGCTGTACAATGAGCAGTTCTTC. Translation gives CASSQDRGLYNEQFF.

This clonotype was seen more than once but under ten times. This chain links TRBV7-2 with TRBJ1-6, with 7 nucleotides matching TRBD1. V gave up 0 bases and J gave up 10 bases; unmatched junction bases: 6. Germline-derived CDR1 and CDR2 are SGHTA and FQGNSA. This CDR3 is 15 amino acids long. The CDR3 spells CASSLAEGARSPLHF. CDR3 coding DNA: TGTGCCAGCAGCTTAGCTGAGGGGGCCAGGTCACCCCTCCACTTT.

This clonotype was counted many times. This CDR3 reads CASSLDVGRGAFF. CDR3 DNA sequence: TGTGCCAGCAGCTTAGATGTCGGGCGCGGAGCTTTCTTT. The rearrangement uses TRBV11-2 and TRBJ1-1; D remains unclear. CDR3 length: 13 amino acids. Germline V gene data show CDR1 as SGHAT and CDR2 as FQNNGV. Trimming shortened V by 0 bases and J by 10 bases, and 12 bases separated the two germline ends.

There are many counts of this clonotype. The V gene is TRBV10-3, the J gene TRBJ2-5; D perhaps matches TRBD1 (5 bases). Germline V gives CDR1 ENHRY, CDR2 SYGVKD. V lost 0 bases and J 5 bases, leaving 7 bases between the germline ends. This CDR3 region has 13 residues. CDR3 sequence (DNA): TGTGCCATCAGTGAGTCAGGGGTTGAGACCCAGTACTTC. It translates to CAISESGVETQYF.

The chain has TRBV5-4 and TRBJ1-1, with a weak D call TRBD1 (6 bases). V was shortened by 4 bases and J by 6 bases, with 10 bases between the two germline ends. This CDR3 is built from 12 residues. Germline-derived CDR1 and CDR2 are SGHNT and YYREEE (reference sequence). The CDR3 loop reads CASSPGASEAFF. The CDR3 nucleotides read TGTGCCAGCAGCCCAGGGGCATCTGAAGCTTTCTTT.

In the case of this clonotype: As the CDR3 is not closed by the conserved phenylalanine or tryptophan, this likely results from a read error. The CDR3 loop is CASGVGEQYD. The CDR3 DNA follows: TGTGCCAGCGGGGTCGGCGAGCAGTACGAC. The genes are TRBV12-3 or TRBV12-4 and TRBJ2-7; D remains ambiguous. The CDR3 consists of 10 residues. The germline V and J ends were trimmed by 8 bases and 6 bases, with 8 bases remaining between them.

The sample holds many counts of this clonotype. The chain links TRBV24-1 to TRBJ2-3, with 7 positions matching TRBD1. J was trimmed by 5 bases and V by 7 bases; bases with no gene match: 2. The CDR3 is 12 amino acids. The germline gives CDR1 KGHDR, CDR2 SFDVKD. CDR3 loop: CATRGGGDTQYF. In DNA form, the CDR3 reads TGTGCCACCAGAGGGGGCGGAGATACGCAGTATTTT.

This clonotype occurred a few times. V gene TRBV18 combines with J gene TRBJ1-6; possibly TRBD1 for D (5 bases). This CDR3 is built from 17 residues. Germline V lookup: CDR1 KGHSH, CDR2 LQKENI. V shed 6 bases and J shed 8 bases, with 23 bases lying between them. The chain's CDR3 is CASSPPQGNRGDSPLHF. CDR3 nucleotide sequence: TGTGCCAGCTCGCCGCCCCAGGGTAATAGGGGTGATTCACCCCTCCACTTT.

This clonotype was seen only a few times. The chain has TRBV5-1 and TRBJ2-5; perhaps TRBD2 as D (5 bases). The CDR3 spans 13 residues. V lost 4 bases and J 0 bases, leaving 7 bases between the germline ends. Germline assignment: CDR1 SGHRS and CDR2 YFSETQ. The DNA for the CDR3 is TGCGCCAGCAGCCGGAGGTACCAAGAGACCCAGTACTTC. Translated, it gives CASSRRYQETQYF.

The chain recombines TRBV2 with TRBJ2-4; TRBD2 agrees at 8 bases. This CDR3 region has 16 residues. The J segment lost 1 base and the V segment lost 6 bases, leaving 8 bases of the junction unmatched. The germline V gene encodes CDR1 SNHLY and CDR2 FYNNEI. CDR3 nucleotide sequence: TGTGCCAGCAGATCGGGGGGGTACCTGGCCAAAAACATTCAGTACTTC. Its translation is CASRSGGYLAKNIQYF.

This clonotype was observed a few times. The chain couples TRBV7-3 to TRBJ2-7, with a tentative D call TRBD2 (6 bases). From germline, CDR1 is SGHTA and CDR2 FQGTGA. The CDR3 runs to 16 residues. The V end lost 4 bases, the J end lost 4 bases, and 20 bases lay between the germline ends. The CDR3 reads CASSWAAGPGEYEQYV. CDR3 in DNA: TGTGCCAGCAGCTGGGCCGCGGGTCCGGGGGAATACGAGCAGTACGTC.

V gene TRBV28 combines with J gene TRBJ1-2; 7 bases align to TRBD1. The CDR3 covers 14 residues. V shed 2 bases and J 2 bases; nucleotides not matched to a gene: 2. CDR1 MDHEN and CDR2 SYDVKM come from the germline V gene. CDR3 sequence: CASSLTGQNYGYTF. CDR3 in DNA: TGTGCCAGCAGTTTAACGGGACAGAACTATGGCTACACCTTC.

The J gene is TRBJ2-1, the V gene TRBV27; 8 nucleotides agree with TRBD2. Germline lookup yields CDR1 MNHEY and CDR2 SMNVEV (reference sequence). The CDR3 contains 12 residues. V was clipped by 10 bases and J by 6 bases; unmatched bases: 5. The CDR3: CATSSGLNEQFF. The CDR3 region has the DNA TGTGCCACCTCTAGCGGGCTCAATGAGCAGTTCTTC.

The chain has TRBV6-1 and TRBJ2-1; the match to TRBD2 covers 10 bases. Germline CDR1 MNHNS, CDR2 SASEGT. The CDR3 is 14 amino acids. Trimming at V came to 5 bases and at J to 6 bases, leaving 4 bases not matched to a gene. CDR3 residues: CASSTSGALNEQFF. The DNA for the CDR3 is TGTGCCAGCAGTACTAGCGGGGCCCTCAATGAGCAGTTCTTC.

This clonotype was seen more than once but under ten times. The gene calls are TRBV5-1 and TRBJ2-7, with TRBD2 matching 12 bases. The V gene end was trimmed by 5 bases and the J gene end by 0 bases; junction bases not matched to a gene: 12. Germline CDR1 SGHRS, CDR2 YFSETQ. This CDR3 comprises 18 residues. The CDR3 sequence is CASRPTQGTSGPSYEQYF. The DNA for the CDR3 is TGCGCCAGCAGACCAACCCAGGGGACTAGCGGGCCCTCCTACGAGCAGTACTTC.

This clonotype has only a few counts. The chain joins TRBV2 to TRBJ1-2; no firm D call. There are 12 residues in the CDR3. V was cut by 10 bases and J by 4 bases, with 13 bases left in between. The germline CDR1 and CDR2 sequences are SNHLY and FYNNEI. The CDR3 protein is CATSPEGYGYTF. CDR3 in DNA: TGTGCCACCAGCCCTGAAGGCTATGGCTACACCTTC.

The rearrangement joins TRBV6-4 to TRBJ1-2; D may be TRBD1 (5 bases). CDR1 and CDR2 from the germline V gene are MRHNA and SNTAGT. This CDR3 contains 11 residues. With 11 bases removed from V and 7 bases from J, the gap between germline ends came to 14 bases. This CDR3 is CAARGVAGYTF. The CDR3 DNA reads TGTGCCGCTCGGGGGGTTGCTGGCTACACCTTC.

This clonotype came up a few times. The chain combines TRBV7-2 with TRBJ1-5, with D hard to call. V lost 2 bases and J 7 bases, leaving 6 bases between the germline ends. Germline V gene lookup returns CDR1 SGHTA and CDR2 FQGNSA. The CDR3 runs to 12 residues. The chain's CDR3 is CASSLLDQPQHF. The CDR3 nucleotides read TGTGCCAGCAGCTTATTGGACCAGCCCCAGCATTTT.

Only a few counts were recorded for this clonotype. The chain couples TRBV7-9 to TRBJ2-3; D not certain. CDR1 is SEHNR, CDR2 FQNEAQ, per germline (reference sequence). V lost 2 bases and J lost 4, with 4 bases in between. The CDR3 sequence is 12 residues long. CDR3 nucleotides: TGTGCCAGCAGCTTAAGGTCAGATACGCAGTATTTT. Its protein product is CASSLRSDTQYF.

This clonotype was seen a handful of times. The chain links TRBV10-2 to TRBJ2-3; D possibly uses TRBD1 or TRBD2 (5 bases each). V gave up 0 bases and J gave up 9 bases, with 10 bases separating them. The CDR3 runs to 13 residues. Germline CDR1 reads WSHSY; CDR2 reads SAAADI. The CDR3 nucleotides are TGCGCCAGCAGTGAGTCGGGGGTGGGAACGCAGTATTTT. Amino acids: CASSESGVGTQYF.

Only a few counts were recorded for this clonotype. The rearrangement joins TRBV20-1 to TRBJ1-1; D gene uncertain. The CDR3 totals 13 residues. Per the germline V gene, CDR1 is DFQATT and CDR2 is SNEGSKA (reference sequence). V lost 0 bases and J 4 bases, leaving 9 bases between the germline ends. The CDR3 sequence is CSARDGLSTEAFF. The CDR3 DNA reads TGCAGTGCTAGAGATGGGTTGAGCACTGAAGCTTTCTTT.

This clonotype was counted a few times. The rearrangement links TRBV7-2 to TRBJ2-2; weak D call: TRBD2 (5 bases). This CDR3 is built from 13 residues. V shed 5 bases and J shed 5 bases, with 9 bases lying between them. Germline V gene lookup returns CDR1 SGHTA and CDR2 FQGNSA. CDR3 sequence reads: CASSTRRTGELFF. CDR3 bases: TGTGCCAGCAGCACTAGAAGAACCGGGGAGCTGTTTTTT.